This T cell receptor beta chain came from a study of T cell repertoires in cytomegalovirus infection. The overall study: Shared public TCR beta signatures pointed to both CMV infection and a matching HLA type. Study findings and constraints: Summed public TCR beta family frequency identified CMV carriers bearing the relevant HLA. The ex vivo response showed dominance by HLA-C-restricted CMV-specific TCR beta clonotypes.

TCRdb processed the reads anew with MiXCR; each CDR3 protein has one entry. Among 200,000 to 300,000 distinct CDR3 sequences listed, 12% to 15% were seen once. Worth noting for this clonotype: The antigen remains undetermined.

This clonotype was obtained from a human donor in good health (CMV status not recorded). Some clones in this sample may be carry-over from other donors' samples. Input material: PBMCs.

The CDR3: CASSMSGAGELFF. In nucleotides, the CDR3 is TGTGCCAGTAGTATGTCGGGAGCCGGGGAGCTGTTTTTT. This sequence joins TRBV19 and TRBJ2-2; tentative D call: TRBD2 (6 bases). Germline V lookup: CDR1 LNHDA, CDR2 SQIVND (reference sequence). The CDR3 consists of 13 residues. V lost 3 bases and J lost 6, with 8 bases in between.